This T cell receptor (beta chain) is drawn from a study of a mutant IDH1 vaccine in newly diagnosed glioma. Study information: With temozolomide cycles, or 4-6 weeks after radiotherapy alone, vaccination was started.

Noted time point: week 35, safety follow-up. Mutant IDH1 20-mer peptide, at 300 ug, made up each vaccine dose, with topical imiquimod. About this clone itself: Its antigen remains unknown. The sample contains more than one DNA sequence encoding this CDR3.

This table comes from immunoSEQ multiplex PCR, and its TCRdb copy is limited to in-frame clones, with some not included. The sample holds over 45,000 clones, 76% seen once. Germline trimming cut 2 bases from V and 4 bases from J; bases unmatched to any gene: 1. Germline CDR1 MNHEY, CDR2 SMNVEV (reference sequence). The CDR3 spans 14 residues. The receptor comes from a man between 40 and 49 years old with glioma. The V and J genes are TRBV27 and TRBJ1-5, with 8 positions matching TRBD1. The material sequenced was PBMCs, taken from a glioma patient whose treatment included an IDH1 peptide vaccine. This CDR3 reads CASSLRQGNQPQHF. CDR3 nucleotides: TGTGCCAGCAGTTTACGACAGGGGAATCAGCCCCAGCATTTT.